A single sample gave rise to the 4 T cell receptor beta chains below, sequenced in a study of response to subunit inactivated influenza vaccine. A single record per CDR3 protein comes from TCRdb applying MiXCR to the RT-PCR reads. The sample has some 520,000 distinct CDR3 sequences, 16% seen once. Sequences were derived from CD4+ T cells sorted from PBMCs, sampled roughly 24 months after vaccination. The receptors shown here come from a man aged 45-69 years who received an inactivated influenza vaccine.

This clonotype was counted only a few times. The chain uses TRBV20-1 and TRBJ2-7, with 9 bases aligning to TRBD2. Germline V gene lookup returns CDR1 DFQATT and CDR2 SNEGSKA (reference sequence). The V segment lost 1 base and the J segment 3 bases; nucleotides outside the gene matches: 4. There are 14 residues in the CDR3. The CDR3 sequence is CSARASGDIYEQYF. The CDR3 nucleotides read TGCAGTGCTAGAGCTAGCGGGGATATCTACGAGCAGTACTTC.

This clonotype was counted a few times. V is TRBV11-3 and J is TRBJ2-1, with D perhaps TRBD2 (6 bases). The V gene lost 3 bases and the J gene lost 8 bases, with 17 bases spanning the gap. Germline V gene sequence: CDR1 SGHNT, CDR2 YENEEA. This CDR3 spans 15 amino acids. CDR3 in DNA: TGTGCCAGCAGCTTCAGTGCGGGGCGCGACCATGAGCAGTTCTTC. It specifies CASSFSAGRDHEQFF.

The chain links TRBV20-1 to TRBJ2-1; 10 bases fit TRBD2. The CDR3 is 17 amino acids. In germline, CDR1 is DFQATT, CDR2 SNEGSKA (reference sequence). J was trimmed by 6 bases and V by 7 bases; bases with no gene match: 18. CDR3 DNA sequence: TGCAGTGTCGGGGGCCAGGGGGCTAGCGGGAGAGGCAATGAGCAGTTCTTC. Translated, it gives CSVGGQGASGRGNEQFF.

This chain joins TRBV7-7 and TRBJ2-1; D is uncertain. Deletions cut 2 bases from V and 2 bases from J, with 10 bases between. This CDR3 contains 15 residues. CDR1 and CDR2 (germline): SSHAT, FNYEAQ (reference sequence). The CDR3 region is CASSLPLRTYNEQFF. The DNA of the CDR3 is TGTGCCAGCAGCTTACCGCTCAGGACCTACAATGAGCAGTTCTTC.